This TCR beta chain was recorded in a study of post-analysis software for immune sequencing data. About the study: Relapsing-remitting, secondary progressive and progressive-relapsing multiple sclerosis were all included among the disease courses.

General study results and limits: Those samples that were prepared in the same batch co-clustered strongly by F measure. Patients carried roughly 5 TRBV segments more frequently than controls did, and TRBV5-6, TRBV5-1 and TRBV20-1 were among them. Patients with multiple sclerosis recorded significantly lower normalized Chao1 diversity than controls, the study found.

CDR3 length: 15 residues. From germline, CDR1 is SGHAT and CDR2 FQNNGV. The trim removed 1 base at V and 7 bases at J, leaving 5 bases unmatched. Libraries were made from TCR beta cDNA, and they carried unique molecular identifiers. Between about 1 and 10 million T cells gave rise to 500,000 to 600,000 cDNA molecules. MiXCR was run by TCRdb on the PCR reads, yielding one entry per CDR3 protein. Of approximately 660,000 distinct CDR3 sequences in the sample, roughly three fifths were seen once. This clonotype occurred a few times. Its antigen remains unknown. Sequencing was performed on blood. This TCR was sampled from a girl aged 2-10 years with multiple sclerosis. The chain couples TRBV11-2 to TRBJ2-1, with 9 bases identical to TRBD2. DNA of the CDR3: TGTGCCAGCAGCTTAGGAGGCGGGAGGGGTAATGAGCAGTTCTTC. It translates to CASSLGGGRGNEQFF.